Following are 20 T cell receptor beta chains from one sample sequenced in a study of PD-1 blockade in classical Hodgkin lymphoma. Each of the patients experienced relapse following autologous stem cell transplantation, and their brentuximab vedotin exposure differed. Sequenced by immunoSEQ multiplex PCR; TCRdb stores in-frame clones only, minus some. Of around 45,000 clones in the sample, 60% to 75% were seen once. The specimen comprised peripheral blood mononuclear cells (PBMCs), sampled at baseline. Receptor source: a human donor with classical Hodgkin lymphoma.

This chain uses TRBV5-8 with TRBJ2-1; perhaps D is TRBD1 or TRBD2 (6 bases each). The germline CDR1 and CDR2 sequences are SGHTS and YDEGEE. The CDR3 runs 15 residues. The ends were cut back, 5 bases at V and 0 bases at J, with 12 bases in the middle. CDR3 nucleotide sequence: TGTGCCAGCAGTTCGGGGGCCTCCTCCTACAATGAGCAGTTCTTC. Translating it yields CASSSGASSYNEQFF.

The chain carries TRBV5-1 and TRBJ2-3; weak D call: TRBD1 (6 bases). Trimming took off 0 bases at V and 0 bases at J, with 8 bases between the two ends. Germline values: CDR1 SGHRS, CDR2 YFSETQ. The CDR3 spans 15 residues. CDR3 nucleotides: TGCGCCAGCAGCTTGGTGGGGACAAGCACAGATACGCAGTATTTT. It codes for CASSLVGTSTDTQYF.

This rearrangement joins TRBV7-3 to TRBJ2-3, with TRBD2 matching 7 bases. Germline-derived CDR1 and CDR2 are SGHTA and FQGTGA. The CDR3 has 15 amino acids. Unmatched junction bases numbered 6, after V lost 0 bases and J lost 6 bases. CDR3 in amino acids: CASSLTGGARDTQYF. The CDR3 DNA reads as TGTGCCAGCAGCTTAACGGGAGGGGCAAGGGATACGCAGTATTTT.

This rearrangement joins TRBV6-1 to TRBJ1-1, with 9 bases fitting TRBD1. This CDR3 has 16 amino acids. The germline gives CDR1 MNHNS, CDR2 SASEGT. Unmatched junction bases numbered 9, after V lost 4 bases and J lost 3 bases. CDR3 DNA: TGTGCCAGCAGTGCCACGGGACAGGGCTATGACACTGAAGCTTTCTTT. It is translated as CASSATGQGYDTEAFF.

This rearrangement joins TRBV27 to TRBJ2-6; D may be TRBD1 (6 bases). Trimming shortened V by 5 bases and J by 7 bases, and 15 bases separated the two germline ends. The germline V gene encodes CDR1 MNHEY and CDR2 SMNVEV (reference sequence). This CDR3 has 15 amino acids. The DNA for the CDR3 is TGTGCCAGCAGTCCTACAGGGATCAGTGCCAACGTCCTGACTTTC. Protein product: CASSPTGISANVLTF.

This chain uses TRBV7-9 with TRBJ2-3, with D unclear. CDR3 size: 14 residues. Germline-derived CDR1 and CDR2 are SEHNR and FQNEAQ (reference sequence). Trimming removed 7 bases at V and 1 base at J, with 12 bases between. The CDR3 reads CASTEEYGTDTQYF. The CDR3 coding sequence is TGTGCCAGCACCGAGGAATACGGCACAGATACGCAGTATTTT. Full variable domain (rest looked up from reference TRBV7-9 and TRBJ2-3): DTGVSQNPRHKITKRGQNVTFRCDPISEHNRLYWYRQTLGQGPEFLTYFQNEAQLEKSRLLSDRFSAERPKGSFSTLEIQRTEQGDSAMYLCASTEEYGTDTQYFGPGTRLTVL.

V gene TRBV5-6 combines with J gene TRBJ1-2; 7 bases align to TRBD1. Germline-derived CDR1 and CDR2 are SGHDT and YYEEEE. Trimming took 6 bases from V and 5 from J; bases not matched to a gene: 19. This CDR3 region has 17 residues. CDR3 in amino acids: CASTPLKERTGRYGYTF. CDR3 nucleotide sequence: TGTGCCAGCACCCCTCTTAAGGAGCGGACAGGACGGTATGGCTACACCTTC.

The V call is TRBV28, the J call TRBJ2-3, with 12 bases matching TRBD2. The V gene's germline CDR1 is MDHEN and CDR2 SYDVKM. Trimming removed 3 bases from V and 3 bases from J; junction bases left unmatched: 7. The CDR3 contains 17 residues. CDR3 in DNA: TGTGCCAGCAGTTTCAACCGACTAGCGGGAGTTACAGATACGCAGTATTTT. Residues: CASSFNRLAGVTDTQYF.

This clone turned up a few times. This chain connects TRBV6-1 to TRBJ1-2; 8 nucleotides agree with TRBD1. J gave up 3 bases and V 6 bases, and 9 bases lay outside the gene matches. Germline-derived CDR1 and CDR2 are MNHNS and SASEGT. CDR3 length: 15 residues. Written as DNA, the CDR3 is TGTGCCAGCAGCGGGACAGGATTTTTAGACTATGGCTACACCTTC. The encoded protein is CASSGTGFLDYGYTF.

This clone was counted a few times. This chain connects TRBV7-2 to TRBJ2-3; the D is unclear. The CDR3 is made up of 13 amino acids. V lost 3 bases to trimming and J lost 6 bases, with 10 bases between them. Germline assignment: CDR1 SGHTA and CDR2 FQGNSA. The CDR3: CASSFVELDTQYF. The CDR3 DNA reads TGTGCCAGCAGCTTTGTGGAGTTGGATACGCAGTATTTT.

V gene TRBV7-3 combines with J gene TRBJ2-1; no definite D call. Germline-derived CDR1 and CDR2 are SGHTA and FQGTGA. The CDR3 extends over 13 amino acids. The ends were cut back, 3 bases at V and 7 bases at J, with 10 bases in the middle. CDR3 protein: CASSLIEENEQFF. The CDR3 DNA reads TGTGCCAGCAGCTTGATAGAGGAGAATGAGCAGTTCTTC.

The chain is built from TRBV9 and TRBJ2-7; possible D gene TRBD2, 5 bases. CDR3 length: 15 residues. Germline V gene data show CDR1 as SGDLS and CDR2 as YYNGEE. The ends were cut back, 5 bases at V and 2 bases at J, with 17 bases in the middle. Here the CDR3 reads CASRHKFGETYEQYF. The CDR3 DNA sequence: TGTGCCAGCAGGCACAAATTTGGGGAGACCTACGAGCAGTACTTC.

This clone is a singleton in its sample. The V call is TRBV15, the J call TRBJ1-5; TRBD1 matches at 10 bases. This CDR3 comprises 16 residues. The J segment lost 3 bases and the V segment lost 5 bases, leaving 7 bases of the junction unmatched. Germline assignment: CDR1 LNHNV and CDR2 YYDKDF (reference sequence). CDR3 in DNA: TGTGCCACCAGCGTTTCCGGGACAGGGGACAATCAGCCCCAGCATTTT. Its protein product is CATSVSGTGDNQPQHF.

The chain uses TRBV27 and TRBJ1-4; D is uncertain. Germline-derived CDR1 and CDR2 are MNHEY and SMNVEV (reference sequence). Trimming removed 5 bases at V and 8 bases at J, with 12 bases between. The CDR3 covers 13 residues. CDR3 sequence (DNA): TGTGCCAGCAGTCCGGGTCCTTTCGAAAAACTGTTTTTT. As protein: CASSPGPFEKLFF.

The chain has TRBV7-2 and TRBJ2-7, with D possibly matching TRBD2 (6 bases). Trimming took 5 bases from V and 3 from J, leaving 11 bases between them. The CDR3 has 13 residues. CDR1 is SGHTA and CDR2 is FQGNSA in the germline V gene. CDR3 in amino acids: CASSVSSVYEQYF. CDR3 DNA sequence: TGTGCCAGCAGCGTCTCTAGCGTCTACGAGCAGTACTTC.

The genes are TRBV7-3 and TRBJ1-1, with a tentative D call TRBD1 (5 bases). CDR1 and CDR2 (germline): SGHTA, FQGTGA. V was pared by 4 bases and J by 3 bases, with 12 bases between. The length of the CDR3 is 14 residues. This chain's CDR3 is CASSSTGVDTEAFF. The DNA of the CDR3 is TGTGCCAGCAGCTCAACAGGTGTGGACACTGAAGCTTTCTTT.

This chain links TRBV9 with TRBJ2-3; 8 nucleotides match TRBD2. Germline V CDR1 and CDR2: SGDLS, YYNGEE. Trimming removed 7 bases from V and 0 bases from J; junction bases left unmatched: 4. The CDR3 is 14 residues long. The CDR3 region is CASQTSGSTDTQYF. The CDR3 nucleotides read TGTGCCAGCCAAACTAGCGGAAGCACAGATACGCAGTATTTT.

This clone was seen a handful of times. This sequence joins TRBV9 and TRBJ1-3, with D hard to call. Germline CDR1 SGDLS, CDR2 YYNGEE. Trimming removed 0 bases from V and 2 bases from J, with 6 bases in between. The CDR3 loop spans 14 amino acids. The CDR3 DNA is TGTGCCAGCAGCGTAGGTGGCGCTGGAAACACCATATATTTT. Its translation: CASSVGGAGNTIYF.

V usage is TRBV13 and J usage is TRBJ2-7, with TRBD2 identical over 9 bases. The CDR3 is 18 amino acids. Germline V lookup: CDR1 PRHDT, CDR2 FYEKMQ (reference sequence). Losses at the gene ends were 4 bases for V and 1 base for J; bases not matched to a gene: 14. CDR3 loop: CASSSEGAGGPGSYEQYF. The CDR3 coding sequence is TGTGCCAGCAGCTCCGAAGGGGCGGGAGGGCCCGGATCCTACGAGCAGTACTTC.

The J gene is TRBJ2-7, the V gene TRBV7-6; the match to TRBD2 covers 11 bases. V was pared by 5 bases and J by 4 bases, with 7 bases of the junction left unmatched. CDR3 length: 15 amino acids. The germline V gene has CDR1 SGHVS and CDR2 FNYEAQ. In DNA form, the CDR3 reads TGTGCCAGCAGCGAACGTAGCGGGAGGGTTTACGAGCAGTACTTC. It specifies CASSERSGRVYEQYF.